The rows below give T cell receptor beta chains drawn from one sample of a study of blood T cells in healthy people across ages. From the 5' RACE reads, TCRdb called clonotypes with MiXCR, one entry per CDR3 protein. This sample has roughly 790,000 distinct CDR3 sequences, with more than 40% found just once. The sequenced material came from blood. These receptors all come from a woman aged 55-75 years in good health. Both conserved end residues are part of each CDR3. D genes are given only for firm matches. The listing skips clone size in some rows; elsewhere it reads once, few, many or a size class.

D gene	V gene	J gene	CDR3 length	clone size	CDR3 DNA	CDR3 protein
TRBD2	TRBV12-3/TRBV12-4	TRBJ2-1	16	NA	TGTGCCAGCAGTTTAGTAGCGGGGGGGCCTGTGAATGAGCAGTTCTTC	CASSLVAGGPVNEQFF
NA	TRBV28	TRBJ1-6	14	few	TGTGCCAGCCTAGTAAGCTCCTATAATTCACCCCTCCACTTT	CASLVSSYNSPLHF
TRBD1	TRBV7-2	TRBJ2-7	15	NA	TGTGCCAGCAGCATCTCGGGACAGGAATTTCGCGAGCGGTACTTC	CASSISGQEFRERYF
TRBD1	TRBV25-1	TRBJ1-4	16	NA	TGTGCCAGCGGTGCCGGGACAGGGAGTTCTAATGAAAAACTGTTTTTT	CASGAGTGSSNEKLFF
TRBD2	TRBV3-1	TRBJ2-5	16	NA	TGTGCCAGCAGCCAAGTCGGCGGGAGGGCCAGGGAGACCCAGTACTTC	CASSQVGGRARETQYF
NA	TRBV20-1	TRBJ1-5	13	NA	TGCAGTGTCTCGGGGAATAGCAATCAGCCCCAGCATTTT	CSVSGNSNQPQHF
TRBD2	TRBV6-2/TRBV6-3	TRBJ2-1	15	few	TGTGCCAGCGTCCGAGAACTAGCGGTTTACAATGAGCAGTTCTTC	CASVRELAVYNEQFF
NA	TRBV9	TRBJ2-6	15	NA	TGTGCCAGCAGCGTAGTAGGGGACGGGGCCAACGTCCTGACTTTC	CASSVVGDGANVLTF
NA	TRBV29-1	TRBJ1-6	13	few	TGCAGCGTGAGGGGGACCCACAATTCACCCCTCCACTTT	CSVRGTHNSPLHF
NA	TRBV25-1	TRBJ1-1	12	few	TGTGCCAGCAGGGGTTTGAACACTGAAGCTTTCTTT	CASRGLNTEAFF
NA	TRBV12-3/TRBV12-4	TRBJ2-3	15	NA	TGTGCCAGCAGTTCCGGAGGGGGGAGATTAGATACGCAGTATTTT	CASSSGGGRLDTQYF
TRBD1	TRBV12-3/TRBV12-4	TRBJ1-5	14	few	TGTGCCAGCAGGCCTGGGACAGCCAATCAGCCCCAGCATTTT	CASRPGTANQPQHF
TRBD1	TRBV12-3/TRBV12-4	TRBJ1-2	13	NA	TGTGCCAGCAGTGCCACAGGGGGCGGTGGCTACACCTTC	CASSATGGGGYTF
TRBD2	TRBV6-5	TRBJ2-3	19	NA	TGTGCCAGCAGTTACCCCGACCGTGGTATAGCGGGGGGCACAGATACGCAGTATTTT	CASSYPDRGIAGGTDTQYF
TRBD1	TRBV5-1	TRBJ1-1	16	NA	TGCGCCAGCAGATCCGGTCCGGGGACAGGTAACACTGAAGCTTTCTTT	CASRSGPGTGNTEAFF
TRBD1	TRBV7-9	TRBJ2-5	14	few	TGTGCCAGTCGGCGGGACAGGGTGGAAGAGACCCAGTACTTC	CASRRDRVEETQYF
NA	TRBV18	TRBJ2-3	16	few	TGTGCCAGCTCATTCGGGGGGACAGCTAACACAGATACGCAGTATTTT	CASSFGGTANTDTQYF
NA	TRBV12-3/TRBV12-4	TRBJ2-7	16	NA	TGTGCCAGCAGTTTTTGGCCCTTGAGGGGGTGGGATGAGCAGTACTTC	CASSFWPLRGWDEQYF
TRBD1	TRBV6-5	TRBJ1-1	14	few	TGTGCCAGCAGTTCCGACAGGGGGGTCACTGAAGCTTTCTTT	CASSSDRGVTEAFF
NA	TRBV11-2	TRBJ1-2	17	once	TGTGCCAGCAGCCTACAGGGAAAAGGGAAGGATAGCTATGGCTACACCTTC	CASSLQGKGKDSYGYTF
NA	TRBV19	TRBJ1-1	14	NA	TGTGCCAGTAGTGGGGCCCTGCGTGGCACTGAAGCTTTCTTT	CASSGALRGTEAFF
NA	TRBV7-9	TRBJ2-3	15	few	TGTGCCAGCAGCAAAGTCGGCTTACCTCCAGATACGCAGTATTTT	CASSKVGLPPDTQYF
TRBD2	TRBV13	TRBJ2-7	14	NA	TGTGCCAGCACCGGGGGGGTGAGCTCCTACGAGCAGTACTTC	CASTGGVSSYEQYF
NA	TRBV29-1	TRBJ2-7	13	many	TGCAGCGCCCCATTCCCCGAGGGATACGAGCAGTACTTC	CSAPFPEGYEQYF
TRBD2	TRBV3-1	TRBJ2-3	17	NA	TGTGCCAGCAGCCATTGGACTAGCGGTTCCTCCGCGGATACGCAGTATTTT	CASSHWTSGSSADTQYF
NA	TRBV4-3	TRBJ2-5	15	NA	TGCGCCAGCAGCCAAGGTCAGGGACAATACAATGAGCAGTACTTC	CASSQGQGQYNEQYF
NA	TRBV5-4	TRBJ2-7	15	NA	TGTGCCAGCAGCCTTGGAGGAGCGAACTCCTACGAGCAGTACTTC	CASSLGGANSYEQYF
NA	TRBV7-2	TRBJ1-6	15	NA	TGTGCCAGCAGCCATGGACCCAGCAGGGGTCCACCCCTCCACTTT	CASSHGPSRGPPLHF
NA	TRBV20-1	TRBJ2-3	14	few	TGCAGTGCTAGCGGGGGAACTAGCACAGATACGCAGTATTTT	CSASGGTSTDTQYF
NA	TRBV7-9	TRBJ2-3	15	once	TGTGCCAGCAGCTTACTTTCCGGGTCCACAGATACGCAGTATTTT	CASSLLSGSTDTQYF
NA	TRBV6-5	TRBJ1-1	12	few	TGTGCCAGCACCCCACGGAACACTGAAGCTTTCTTT	CASTPRNTEAFF
TRBD1	TRBV24-1	TRBJ2-1	16	NA	TGTGCCACCAGTGACTTGGGACAGGGTCTCGATAATGAGCAGTTCTTC	CATSDLGQGLDNEQFF
NA	TRBV6-5	TRBJ1-2	13	NA	TGTGCCAGCAGTTTGGCAGGCTATCAGGGCTACACCTTC	CASSLAGYQGYTF
TRBD2	TRBV5-1	TRBJ2-1	19	few	TGCGCCAGCAGCTTGGTGTTTCTAGCGGGGGGGCCCTCCTACAATGAGCAGTTCTTC	CASSLVFLAGGPSYNEQFF
NA	TRBV4-2	TRBJ1-6	17	NA	TGTGCCAGCAGCCAAGATACCGGCGGCCGACGGCTGGCACCCCTCCACTTT	CASSQDTGGRRLAPLHF
TRBD2	TRBV5-4	TRBJ2-7	18	NA	TGTGCCAGCAGCCTATCGGGACTAGCGGGAGGGAGCTCCTACGAGCAGTACTTC	CASSLSGLAGGSSYEQYF
TRBD1	TRBV5-6	TRBJ1-1	16	few	TGTGCCAGCAGCTTGGGGGACAGGGCGATGAACACTGAAGCTTTCTTT	CASSLGDRAMNTEAFF
NA	TRBV29-1	TRBJ2-1	14	few	TGCAGCGTTGGACAGGATCTATCCTACAATGAGCAGTTCTTC	CSVGQDLSYNEQFF
NA	TRBV19	TRBJ2-1	15	NA	TGTGCCAGTAGGCTCGGGATTCTGGAACACAATGAGCAGTTCTTC	CASRLGILEHNEQFF
TRBD2	TRBV29-1	TRBJ2-3	15	many	TGCAGCGATCCGATAGCGGGGGGGCAAGGAGATACGCAGTATTTT	CSDPIAGGQGDTQYF
NA	TRBV3-1	TRBJ2-1	15	NA	TGTGCCAGCAGCCGCGAGGGGGTAGCCTACAATGAGCAGTTCTTC	CASSREGVAYNEQFF
NA	TRBV15	TRBJ2-5	12	few	TGTGCCACCAGCATCGGGGGTGAGACCCAGTACTTC	CATSIGGETQYF